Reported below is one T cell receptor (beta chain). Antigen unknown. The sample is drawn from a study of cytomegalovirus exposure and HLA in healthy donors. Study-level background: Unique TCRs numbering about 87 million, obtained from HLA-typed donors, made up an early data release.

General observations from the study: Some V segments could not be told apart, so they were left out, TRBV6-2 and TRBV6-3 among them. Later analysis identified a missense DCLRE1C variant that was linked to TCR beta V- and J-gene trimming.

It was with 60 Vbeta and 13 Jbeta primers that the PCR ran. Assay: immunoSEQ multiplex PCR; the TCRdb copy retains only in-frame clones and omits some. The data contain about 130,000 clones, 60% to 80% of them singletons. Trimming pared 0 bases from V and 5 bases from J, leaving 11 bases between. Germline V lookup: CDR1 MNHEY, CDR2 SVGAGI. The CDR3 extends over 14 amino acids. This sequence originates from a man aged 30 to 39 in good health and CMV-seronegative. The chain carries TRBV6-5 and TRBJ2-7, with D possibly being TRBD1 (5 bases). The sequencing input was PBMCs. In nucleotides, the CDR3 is TGTGCCAGCAGTTACTCGATAGGGGTAAACGAGCAGTACTTC. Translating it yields CASSYSIGVNEQYF.